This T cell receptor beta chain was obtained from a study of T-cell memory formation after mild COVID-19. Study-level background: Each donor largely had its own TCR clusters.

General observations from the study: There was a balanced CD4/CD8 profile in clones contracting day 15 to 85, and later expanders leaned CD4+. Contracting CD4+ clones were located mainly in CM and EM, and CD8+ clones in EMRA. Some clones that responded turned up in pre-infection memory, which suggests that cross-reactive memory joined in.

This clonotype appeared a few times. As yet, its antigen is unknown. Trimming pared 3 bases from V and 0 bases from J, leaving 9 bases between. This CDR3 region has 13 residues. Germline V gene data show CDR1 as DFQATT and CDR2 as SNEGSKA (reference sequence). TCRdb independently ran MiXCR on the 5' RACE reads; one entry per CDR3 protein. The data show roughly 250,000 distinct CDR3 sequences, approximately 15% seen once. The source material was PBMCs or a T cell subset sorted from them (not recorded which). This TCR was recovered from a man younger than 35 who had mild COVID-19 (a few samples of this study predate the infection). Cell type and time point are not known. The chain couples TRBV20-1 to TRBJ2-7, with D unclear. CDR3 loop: CSASYGSSYEQYF. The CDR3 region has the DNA TGCAGTGCTAGCTACGGAAGCTCCTACGAGCAGTACTTC.